This paragraph covers one T cell receptor beta chain sequence. What it binds is not known. Surgery without prior neoadjuvant therapy was the treatment of the selected pancreatic ductal adenocarcinoma patients. CDR3 length: 18 residues. Per the germline V gene, CDR1 is ENHRY and CDR2 is SYGVKD. V was clipped by 6 bases and J by 2 bases; unmatched bases: 11. This specimen belongs to a study of T cells in pancreatic ductal adenocarcinoma. Sequenced by immunoSEQ multiplex PCR; TCRdb stores in-frame clones only, minus some. The sample includes approximately 5,000 clones, about 88% seen only once; the top ten take about 6%. General study results and limits: Blood had more productive templates and about 7.9-fold more unique clonotypes than tumor. Tumor and blood clonality did not differ significantly, about 0.112 versus 0.072. Enrichment of CD45RO+ effector over naive T cells in tumors may bias clonality.

This clonotype was obtained from a human donor with pancreatic ductal adenocarcinoma. The sequenced material came from pancreatic tumor tissue. The gene calls are TRBV10-3 and TRBJ2-3; 13 nucleotides align to TRBD2. For the CDR3, the DNA is TGTGCCATCAGGCGAGGGACTAGCGGGGTGGGGGACACAGATACGCAGTATTTT. Translating it yields CAIRRGTSGVGDTDTQYF.